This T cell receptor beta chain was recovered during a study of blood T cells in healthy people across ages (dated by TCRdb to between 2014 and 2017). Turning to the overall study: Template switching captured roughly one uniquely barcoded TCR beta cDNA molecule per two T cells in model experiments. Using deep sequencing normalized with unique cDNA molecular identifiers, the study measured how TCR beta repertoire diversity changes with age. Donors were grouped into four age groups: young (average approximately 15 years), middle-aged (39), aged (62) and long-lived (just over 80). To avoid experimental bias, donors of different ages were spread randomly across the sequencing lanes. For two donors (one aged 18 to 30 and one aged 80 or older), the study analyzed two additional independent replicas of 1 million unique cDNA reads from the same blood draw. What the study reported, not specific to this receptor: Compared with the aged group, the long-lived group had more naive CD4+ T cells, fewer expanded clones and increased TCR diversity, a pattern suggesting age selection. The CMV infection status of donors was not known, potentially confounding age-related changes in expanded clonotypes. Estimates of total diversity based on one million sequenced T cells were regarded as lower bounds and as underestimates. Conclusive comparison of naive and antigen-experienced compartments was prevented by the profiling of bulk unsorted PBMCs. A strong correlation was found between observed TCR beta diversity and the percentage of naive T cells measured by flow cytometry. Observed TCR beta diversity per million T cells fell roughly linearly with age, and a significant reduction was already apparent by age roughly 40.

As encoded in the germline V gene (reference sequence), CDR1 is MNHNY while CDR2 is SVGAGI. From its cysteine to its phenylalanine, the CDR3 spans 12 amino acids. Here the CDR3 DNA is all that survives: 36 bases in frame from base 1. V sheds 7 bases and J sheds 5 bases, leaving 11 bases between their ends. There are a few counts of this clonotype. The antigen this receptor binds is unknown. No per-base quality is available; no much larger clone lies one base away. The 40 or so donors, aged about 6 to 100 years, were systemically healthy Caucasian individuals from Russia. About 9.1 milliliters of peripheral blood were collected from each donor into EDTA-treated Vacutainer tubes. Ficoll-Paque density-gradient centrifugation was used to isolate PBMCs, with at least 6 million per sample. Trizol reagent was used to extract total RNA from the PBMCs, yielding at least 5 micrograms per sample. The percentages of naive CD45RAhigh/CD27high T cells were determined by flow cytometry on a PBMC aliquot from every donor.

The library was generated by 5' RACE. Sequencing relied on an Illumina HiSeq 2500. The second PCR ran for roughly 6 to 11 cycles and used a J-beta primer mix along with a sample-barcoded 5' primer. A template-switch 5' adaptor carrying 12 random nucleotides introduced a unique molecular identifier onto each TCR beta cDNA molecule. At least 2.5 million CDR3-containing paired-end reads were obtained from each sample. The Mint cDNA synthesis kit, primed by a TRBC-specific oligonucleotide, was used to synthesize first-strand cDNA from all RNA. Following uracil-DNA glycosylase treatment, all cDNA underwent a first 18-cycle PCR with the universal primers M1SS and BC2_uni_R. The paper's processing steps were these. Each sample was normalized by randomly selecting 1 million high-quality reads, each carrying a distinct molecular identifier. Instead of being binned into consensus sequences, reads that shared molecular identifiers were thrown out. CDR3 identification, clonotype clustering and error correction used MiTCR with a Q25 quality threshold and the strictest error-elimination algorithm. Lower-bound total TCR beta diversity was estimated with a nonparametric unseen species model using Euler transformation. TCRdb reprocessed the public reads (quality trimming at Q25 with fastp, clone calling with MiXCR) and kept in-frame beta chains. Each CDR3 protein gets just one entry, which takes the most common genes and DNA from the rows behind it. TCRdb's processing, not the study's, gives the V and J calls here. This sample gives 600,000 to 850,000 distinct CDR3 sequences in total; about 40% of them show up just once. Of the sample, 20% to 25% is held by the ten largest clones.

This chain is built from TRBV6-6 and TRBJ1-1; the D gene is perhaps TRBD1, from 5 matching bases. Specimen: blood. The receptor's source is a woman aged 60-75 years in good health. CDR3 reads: CASITQGTEAFF. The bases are TGTGCCAGCATCACCCAGGGTACTGAAGCTTTCTTT.